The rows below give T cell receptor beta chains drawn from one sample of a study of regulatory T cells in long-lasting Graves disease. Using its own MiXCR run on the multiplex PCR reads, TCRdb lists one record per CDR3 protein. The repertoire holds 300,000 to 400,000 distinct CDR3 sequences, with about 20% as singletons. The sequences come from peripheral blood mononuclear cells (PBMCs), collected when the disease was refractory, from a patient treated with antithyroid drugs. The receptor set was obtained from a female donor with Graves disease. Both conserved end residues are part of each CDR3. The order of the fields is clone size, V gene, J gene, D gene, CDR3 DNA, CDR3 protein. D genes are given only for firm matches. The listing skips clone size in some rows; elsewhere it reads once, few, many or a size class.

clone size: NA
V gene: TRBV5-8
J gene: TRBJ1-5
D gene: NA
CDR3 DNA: TGTGCCAGCAGCTTGGGGAAGAATCAGCCCCAGCATTTT
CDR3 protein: CASSLGKNQPQHF

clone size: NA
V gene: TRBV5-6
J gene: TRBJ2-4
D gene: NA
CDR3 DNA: TGTGCCAGCAGCGTCAATTTCTCAGGAGAGCAGTACTTC
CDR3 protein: CASSVNFSGEQYF

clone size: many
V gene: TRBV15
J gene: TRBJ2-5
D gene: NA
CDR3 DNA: TGTGCCACCAGCAGATCTCCTAAACGGGAAGAGACCCAGTACTTC
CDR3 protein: CATSRSPKREETQYF

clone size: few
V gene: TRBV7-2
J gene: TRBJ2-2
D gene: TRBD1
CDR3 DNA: TGTGCCAGCAGCCAATCAATCCCTATCCACAGGGGGAACACCGGGGAGCTGTTTTTT
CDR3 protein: CASSQSIPIHRGNTGELFF

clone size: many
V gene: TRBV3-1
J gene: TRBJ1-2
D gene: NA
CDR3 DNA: TGTGCCAGCAGCCCCCGGACGGCCTACTATGGCTACACCTTC
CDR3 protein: CASSPRTAYYGYTF

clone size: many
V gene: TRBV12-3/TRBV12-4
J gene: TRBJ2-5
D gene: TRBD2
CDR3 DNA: TGTGCCAGCAGCATAGCGGGGGGACGGGAGACCCAGTACTTC
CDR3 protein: CASSIAGGRETQYF

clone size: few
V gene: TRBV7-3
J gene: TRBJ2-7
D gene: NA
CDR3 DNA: TGTGCCAGCAGCCCGATCGCGGCAGAAAACTCCTACGAGCAGTACTTC
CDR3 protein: CASSPIAAENSYEQYF

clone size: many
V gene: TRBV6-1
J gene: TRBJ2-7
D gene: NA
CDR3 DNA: TGTGCCAGCAGTGAATCCGCCTACGAGCAGTACTTC
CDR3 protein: CASSESAYEQYF

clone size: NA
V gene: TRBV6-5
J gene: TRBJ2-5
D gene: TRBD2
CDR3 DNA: TGTGCCAGCAGTTACTCGGCTAGCGGGAGGAGAGAGACCCAGTACTTC
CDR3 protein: CASSYSASGRRETQYF

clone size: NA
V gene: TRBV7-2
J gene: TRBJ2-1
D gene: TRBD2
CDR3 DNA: TGTGCCAGCAGCCTCCTAGCGGGAGTCTACAATGAGCAGTTCTTC
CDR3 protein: CASSLLAGVYNEQFF

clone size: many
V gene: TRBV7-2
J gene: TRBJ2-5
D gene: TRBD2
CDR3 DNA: TGTGCCAGCAGCTTAGCGGAACGGGGGGGCATACAAGAGACCCAGTACTTC
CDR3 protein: CASSLAERGGIQETQYF

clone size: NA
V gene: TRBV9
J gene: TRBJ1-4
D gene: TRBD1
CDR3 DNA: TGTGCCAGCAGCGTAGATGGCAGGGGGAATGAAAAACTGTTTTTT
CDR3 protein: CASSVDGRGNEKLFF

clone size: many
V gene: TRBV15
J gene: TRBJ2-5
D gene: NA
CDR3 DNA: TGTGCCACCAGCAGAGATGGCCCCCAGGAGTGGGGGTACGAGACCCAGTACTTC
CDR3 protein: CATSRDGPQEWGYETQYF

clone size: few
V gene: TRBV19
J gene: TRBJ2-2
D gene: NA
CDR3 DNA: TGTGCCAGTTCCGATTCAGGGAGGGGGCTCCCCGGGGAGCTGTTTTTT
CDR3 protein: CASSDSGRGLPGELFF

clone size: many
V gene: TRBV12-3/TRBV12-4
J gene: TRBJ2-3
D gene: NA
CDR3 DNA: TGTGCCAGCAGTTCCCACGGGTATCGGGCCCTCAGGGGAGATACGCAGTATTTT
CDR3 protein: CASSSHGYRALRGDTQYF

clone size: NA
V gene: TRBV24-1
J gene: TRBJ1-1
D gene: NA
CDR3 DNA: TGTGCCACCCCGGTGGCTGGGGGGAACACTGAAGCTTTCTTT
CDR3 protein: CATPVAGGNTEAFF

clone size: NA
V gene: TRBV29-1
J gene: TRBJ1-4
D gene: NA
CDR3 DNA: TGCAGCGCCGTGACGACACGAGGCGAAAAACTGTTTTTT
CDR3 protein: CSAVTTRGEKLFF

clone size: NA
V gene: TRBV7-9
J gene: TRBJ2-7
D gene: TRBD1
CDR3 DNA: TGTGCCAGCAGCTTAATGGGGACAGGGTCGAAAGAGCAGTACTTC
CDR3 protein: CASSLMGTGSKEQYF

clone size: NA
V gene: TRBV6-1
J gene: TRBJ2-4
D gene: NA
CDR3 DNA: TGTGCCAGCAGTAGGGGTGTCAGAAACATTCAGTACTTC
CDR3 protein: CASSRGVRNIQYF

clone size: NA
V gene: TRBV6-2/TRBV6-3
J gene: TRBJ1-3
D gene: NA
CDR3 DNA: TGTGCCACCTTGGGAGGATCGAGGGGAAACACCATATATTTT
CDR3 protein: CATLGGSRGNTIYF

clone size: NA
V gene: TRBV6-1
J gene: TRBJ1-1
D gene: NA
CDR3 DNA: TGTGCCAGCAGTATTGGGTCCGTTCGGGGGCTGGACACTGAAGCTTTCTTT
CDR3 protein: CASSIGSVRGLDTEAFF

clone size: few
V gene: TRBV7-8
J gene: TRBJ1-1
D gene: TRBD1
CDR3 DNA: TGTGCCAGCAGCTTACAGGGGGTAGACACTGAAGCTTTCTTT
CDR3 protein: CASSLQGVDTEAFF